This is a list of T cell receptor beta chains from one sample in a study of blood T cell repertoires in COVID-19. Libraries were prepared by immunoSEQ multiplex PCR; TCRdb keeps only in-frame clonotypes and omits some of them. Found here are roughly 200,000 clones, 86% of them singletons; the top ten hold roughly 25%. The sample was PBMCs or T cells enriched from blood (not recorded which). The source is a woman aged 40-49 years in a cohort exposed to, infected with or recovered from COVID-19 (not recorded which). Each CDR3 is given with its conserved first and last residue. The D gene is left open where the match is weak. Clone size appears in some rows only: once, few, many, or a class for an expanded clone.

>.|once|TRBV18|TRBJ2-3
TGTGCCAGCTCACCACCGACGGCAGGGGTAATTCCAGATACGCAGTATTTT
CASSPPTAGVIPDTQYF
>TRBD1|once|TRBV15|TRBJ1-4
TGTGCCACCAGCAGAGATAAGTACGGAGGGGGCCGCGGTGAAAAACTGTTTTTT
CATSRDKYGGGRGEKLFF
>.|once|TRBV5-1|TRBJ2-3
TGCGCCAGCAGCACGGACTCAGGACGGAATACGCAGTATTTT
CASSTDSGRNTQYF
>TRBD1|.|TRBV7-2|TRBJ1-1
TGTGCCAGCAGCTTATACCCGACAGGGGGCATCACTGAAGCTTTCTTT
CASSLYPTGGITEAFF
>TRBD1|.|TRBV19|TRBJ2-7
TGTGCCAGTAGTATCGGGACAGGAGGATCCTACGAGCAGTACTTC
CASSIGTGGSYEQYF
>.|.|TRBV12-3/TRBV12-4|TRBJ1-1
TGTGCCAGCAGTTTTGGGGAGGGGACTGAAGCTTTCTTT
CASSFGEGTEAFF
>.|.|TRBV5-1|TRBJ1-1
TGCGCCAGCAGTCTGGGGGCCACTGAAGCTTTCTTT
CASSLGATEAFF
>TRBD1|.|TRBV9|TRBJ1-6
TGTGCCAGCAGCGTGACAGGGGGTCCCTCAAATTCACCCCTCCACTTT
CASSVTGGPSNSPLHF
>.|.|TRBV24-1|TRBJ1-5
TGTGCCACCAGTGGGCATAGCAATCAGCCCCAGCATTTT
CATSGHSNQPQHF
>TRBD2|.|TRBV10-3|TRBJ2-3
TGTGCCATCCGGCTAGCGGGGGAGACAGATACGCAGTATTTT
CAIRLAGETDTQYF
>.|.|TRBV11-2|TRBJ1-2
TGTGCCAGCACTACGACTAACTATGGCTACACCTTC
CASTTTNYGYTF
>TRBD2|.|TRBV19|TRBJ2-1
TGTGCCAGTAGCCCAATGGGGGGTACCGGTGGGAGGGCCTACAATGAGCAGTTCTTC
CASSPMGGTGGRAYNEQFF
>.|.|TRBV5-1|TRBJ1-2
TGCGCCAGCAGCTTCGATCAGGATGGCTACACCTTC
CASSFDQDGYTF
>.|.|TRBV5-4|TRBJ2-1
TGTGCCAGCAGCTTGTACTCCTACAATGAGCAGTTCTTC
CASSLYSYNEQFF
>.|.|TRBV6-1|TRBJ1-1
TGTGCCAGCAGTGAAATGCGGCGGTCTGAAGCTTTCTTT
CASSEMRRSEAFF
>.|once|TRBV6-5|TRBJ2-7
TGTGCCAGCAACGGGGGGCTCTACGAGCAGTACTTC
CASNGGLYEQYF
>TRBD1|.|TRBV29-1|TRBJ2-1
TGCAGCGTTGAAGGGGATGGCTGGGGGAACAGGGGAACCTACAATGAGCAGTTCTTC
CSVEGDGWGNRGTYNEQFF
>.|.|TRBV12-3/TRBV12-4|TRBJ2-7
TGTGCCAGCAGTGGGAGCTCCTACGAGCAGTACTTC
CASSGSSYEQYF
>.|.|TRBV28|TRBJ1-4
TGTGCCAGCAGTTTGTTGGCAGGCAATGAAAAACTGTTTTTT
CASSLLAGNEKLFF
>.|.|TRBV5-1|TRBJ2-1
TGCGCCAGCAGCTTGTGGTCGGGAGATGAGCAGTTCTTC
CASSLWSGDEQFF
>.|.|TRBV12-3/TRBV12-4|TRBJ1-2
TGTGCCAGCAGTTTCGGGGGGGCCTATGGCTACACCTTC
CASSFGGAYGYTF
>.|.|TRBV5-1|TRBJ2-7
TGCGCCAGCAGCCTAACTCTAGCTGTGATCTCCTACGAGCAGTACTTC
CASSLTLAVISYEQYF
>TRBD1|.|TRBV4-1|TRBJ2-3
TGCGCCAGCAGCCAACGACAGGGGGTGGGAGATACGCAGTATTTT
CASSQRQGVGDTQYF
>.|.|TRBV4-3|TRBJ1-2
TGCGCCAGCAGCCAAGTCTCGACAAGCTATGGCTACACCTTC
CASSQVSTSYGYTF
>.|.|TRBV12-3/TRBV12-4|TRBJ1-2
TGTGCCAGCAGTTTTGGTCTGGTGCGTGGCTACACCTTC
CASSFGLVRGYTF
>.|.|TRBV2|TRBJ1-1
TGTGCCAGTACAGGGTACACTGAAGCTTTCTTT
CASTGYTEAFF
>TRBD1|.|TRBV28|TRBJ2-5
TGTGCCAGCAGTGCGCGAGAAACAGGGGCGAACCAAGAGACCCAGTACTTC
CASSARETGANQETQYF
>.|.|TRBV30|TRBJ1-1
TGTGCCTGGAGTTCTCAGGTCAATGAAGCTTTCTTT
CAWSSQVNEAFF
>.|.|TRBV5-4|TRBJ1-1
TGTGCCAGCAGCTTGGATGTTCGGGGAGGCACTGAAGCTTTCTTT
CASSLDVRGGTEAFF
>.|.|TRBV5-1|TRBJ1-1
TGCGCCAGCAGCTTGGGGGGGCACCCGATAGCTGAAGCTTTCTTT
CASSLGGHPIAEAFF
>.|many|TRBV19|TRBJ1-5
TGTGCCAGTAGGACGACAGATAATAGCAATCAGCCCCAGCATTTT
CASRTTDNSNQPQHF
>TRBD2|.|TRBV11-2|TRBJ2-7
TGTGCCAGCAGCCCCCCCAAGGTAGCGGGAGTATACGAGCAGTACTTC
CASSPPKVAGVYEQYF
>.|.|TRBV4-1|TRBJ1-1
TGCGCCAGCAGCCAAGATCGCGGGGCTTTCTTT
CASSQDRGAFF
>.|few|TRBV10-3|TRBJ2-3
TGTGCCATCAGGGGGACATCCACAGATACGCAGTATTTT
CAIRGTSTDTQYF
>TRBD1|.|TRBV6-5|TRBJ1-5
TGTGCCAGCAGTCCCGCGGGACAGGGCAATCAGCCCCAGCATTTT
CASSPAGQGNQPQHF
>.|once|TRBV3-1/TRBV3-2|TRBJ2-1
TGTGCCAGCAGCCTCTGGGACTCCCAGAGGAATGAGCAGTTCTTC
CASSLWDSQRNEQFF
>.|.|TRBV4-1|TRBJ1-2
TGCGCCAGCAGCCAATTGGTAGGGGTGAACTATGGCTACACCTTC
CASSQLVGVNYGYTF
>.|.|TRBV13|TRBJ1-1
TGTGCCAGCAGCCCGTTTCCGGACCGAGGGGCTTTCTTT
CASSPFPDRGAFF
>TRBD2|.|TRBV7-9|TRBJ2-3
TGTGCCAGCAGCCCGGGGACTAGCGGGACGGCAGATACGCAGTATTTT
CASSPGTSGTADTQYF
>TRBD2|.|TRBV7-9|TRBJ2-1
TGTGCCAGCAGCTTAAGGGCGGGGGGTTTCGATGAGCAGTTCTTC
CASSLRAGGFDEQFF
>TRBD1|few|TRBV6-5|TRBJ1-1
TGTGCCAGCAGTCCGCGGACAGGGAGGAGAGCTTTCTTT
CASSPRTGRRAFF